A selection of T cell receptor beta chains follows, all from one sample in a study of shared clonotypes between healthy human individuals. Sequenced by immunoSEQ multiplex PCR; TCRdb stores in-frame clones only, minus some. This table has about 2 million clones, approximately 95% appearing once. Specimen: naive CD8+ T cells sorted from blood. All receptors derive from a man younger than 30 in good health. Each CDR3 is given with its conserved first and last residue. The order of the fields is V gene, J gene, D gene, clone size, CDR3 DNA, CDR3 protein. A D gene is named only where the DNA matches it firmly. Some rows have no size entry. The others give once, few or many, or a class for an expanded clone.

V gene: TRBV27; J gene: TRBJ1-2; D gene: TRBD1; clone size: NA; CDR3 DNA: TGTGCCAGCAGTCCTCAGGACAGGGCGCTCGCCTTCGTTTATGGCTACACCTTC; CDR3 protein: CASSPQDRALAFVYGYTF
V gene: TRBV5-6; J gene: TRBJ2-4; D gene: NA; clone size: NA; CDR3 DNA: TGTGCCAGCAGCCGCTACACTGGGAATCAGGACATTCAGTACTTC; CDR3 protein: CASSRYTGNQDIQYF
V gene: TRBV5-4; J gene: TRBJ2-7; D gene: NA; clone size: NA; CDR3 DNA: TGTGCCAGCAGCTTGGGTAGAGAGCAGTACTTC; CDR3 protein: CASSLGREQYF
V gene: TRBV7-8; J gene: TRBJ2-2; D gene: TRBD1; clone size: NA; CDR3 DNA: TGTGCCAGCAGCTTATTGTCCGGGACAGGGAACACCGGGGAGCTGTTTTTT; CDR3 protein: CASSLLSGTGNTGELFF
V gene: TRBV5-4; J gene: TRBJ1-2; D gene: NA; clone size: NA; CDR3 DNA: TGTGCCAGCAGCTATCGCACAGGCGACTACACCTTC; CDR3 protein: CASSYRTGDYTF
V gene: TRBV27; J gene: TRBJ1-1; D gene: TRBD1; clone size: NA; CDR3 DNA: TGTGCCAGCAGTTCAAGGACAGGGAGTGGGACTGAAGCTTTCTTT; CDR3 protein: CASSSRTGSGTEAFF
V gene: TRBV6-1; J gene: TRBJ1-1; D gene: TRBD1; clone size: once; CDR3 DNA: TGTGCCAGCGACCAGGGGGCGAGAAACACTGAAGCTTTCTTT; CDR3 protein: CASDQGARNTEAFF
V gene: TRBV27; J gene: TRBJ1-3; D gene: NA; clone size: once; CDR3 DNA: TGTGCCAGCAGTCCATTGGGACTCAACTCTGGAAACACCATATATTTT; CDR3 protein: CASSPLGLNSGNTIYF
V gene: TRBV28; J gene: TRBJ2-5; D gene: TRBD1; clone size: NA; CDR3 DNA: TGTGCCAGCAGTTCCCCGGGACAGGAGACCCAAGAGACCCAGTACTTC; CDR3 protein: CASSSPGQETQETQYF
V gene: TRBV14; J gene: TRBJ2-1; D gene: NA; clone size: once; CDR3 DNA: TGTGCCAGCAGCCAAGATCGAGGAAGGGGGCAGTTCTTC; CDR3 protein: CASSQDRGRGQFF
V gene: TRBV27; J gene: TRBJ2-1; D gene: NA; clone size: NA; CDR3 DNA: TGTGCCAGCACCCACACAGGTTACAATGAGCAGTTCTTC; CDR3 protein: CASTHTGYNEQFF
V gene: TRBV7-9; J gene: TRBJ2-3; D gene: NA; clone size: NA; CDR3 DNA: TGTGCCAGCAGCGCAGAAGGCTGGGGGCCCAACACAGATACGCAGTATTTT; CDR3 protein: CASSAEGWGPNTDTQYF
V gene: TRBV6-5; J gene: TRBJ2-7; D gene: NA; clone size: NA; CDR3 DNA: TGTGCCAGCAGTCTCCTGACAGCTTCCTACGAGCAGTACTTC; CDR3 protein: CASSLLTASYEQYF
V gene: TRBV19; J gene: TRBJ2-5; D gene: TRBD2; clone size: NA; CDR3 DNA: TGTGCCAGTAGTATCGTCCTAGCGGGGCAAGAGACCCAGTACTTC; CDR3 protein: CASSIVLAGQETQYF
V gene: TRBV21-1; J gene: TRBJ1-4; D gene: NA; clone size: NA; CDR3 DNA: TGTGCCAGCAGCAAAGCCAGGGCTAATGAAAAACTGTTTTTT; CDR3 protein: CASSKARANEKLFF
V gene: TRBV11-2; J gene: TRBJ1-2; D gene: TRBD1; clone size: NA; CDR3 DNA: TGTGCCAGCAGCTTAATCCCCAACGACAGGGGTTTGTATGGCTACACCTTC; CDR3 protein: CASSLIPNDRGLYGYTF
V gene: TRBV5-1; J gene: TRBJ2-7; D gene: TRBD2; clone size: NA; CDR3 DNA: TGCGCCAGCAGCTTGGAGTCTAGCGGCCTACCCTACGGGCAGTACTTC; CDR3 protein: CASSLESSGLPYGQYF
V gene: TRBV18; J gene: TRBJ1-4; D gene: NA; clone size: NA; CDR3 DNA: TGTGCCAGCTCAGAAACGGCTGCAACTAATGAAAAACTGTTTTTT; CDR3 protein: CASSETAATNEKLFF
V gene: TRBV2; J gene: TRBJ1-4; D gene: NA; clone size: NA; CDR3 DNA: TGTGCCAGCCACGACAGGACAACTAATGAAAAACTGTTTTTT; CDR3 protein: CASHDRTTNEKLFF
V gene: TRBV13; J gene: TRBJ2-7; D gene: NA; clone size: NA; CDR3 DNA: TGTGCCAGCAGCTTAGAGGTCGGTCAGGGAGAGCAGTACTTC; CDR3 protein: CASSLEVGQGEQYF
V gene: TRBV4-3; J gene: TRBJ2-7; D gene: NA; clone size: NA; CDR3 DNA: TGCGCCAGCAGCCAGGGGCTCTCCTACGAGCAGTACTTC; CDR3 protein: CASSQGLSYEQYF
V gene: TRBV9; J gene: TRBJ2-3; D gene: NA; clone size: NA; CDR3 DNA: TGTGCCAGCAGCGCGGGGGCTTTAGATACGCAGTATTTT; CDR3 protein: CASSAGALDTQYF
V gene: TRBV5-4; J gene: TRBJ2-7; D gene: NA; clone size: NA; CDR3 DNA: TGTGCCAGCAGCTTGGAAGGTCAGGGCTACGAGCAGTACTTC; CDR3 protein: CASSLEGQGYEQYF
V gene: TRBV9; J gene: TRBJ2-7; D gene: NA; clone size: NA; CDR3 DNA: TGTGCCAGCAGCGTAGCTGCTGGGAACGAGCAGTACTTC; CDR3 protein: CASSVAAGNEQYF
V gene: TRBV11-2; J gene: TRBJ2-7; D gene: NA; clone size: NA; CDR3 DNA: TGTGCCAGCAGCGCGGACATCTACGAGCAGTACTTC; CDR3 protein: CASSADIYEQYF
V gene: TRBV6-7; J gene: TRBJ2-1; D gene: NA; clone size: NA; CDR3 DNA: TGTGCCAGCAGTTACTCGTACTCCTCCTCCTACAATGAGCAGTTCTTC; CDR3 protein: CASSYSYSSSYNEQFF
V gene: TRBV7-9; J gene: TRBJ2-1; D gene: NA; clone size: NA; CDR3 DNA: TGTGCCAGCAGCTTACTCAGGGGAGGGGACAATGAGCAGTTCTTC; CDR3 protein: CASSLLRGGDNEQFF
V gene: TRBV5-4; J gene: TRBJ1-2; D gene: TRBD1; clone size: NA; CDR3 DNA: TGTGCCAGCAGCACTGGACAGGAGGAATACTATGGCTACACCTTC; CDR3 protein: CASSTGQEEYYGYTF
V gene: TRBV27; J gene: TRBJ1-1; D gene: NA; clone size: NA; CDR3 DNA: TGTGCCAGCAGACCGGGACGGGACTTGAACACTGAAGCTTTCTTT; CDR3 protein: CASRPGRDLNTEAFF
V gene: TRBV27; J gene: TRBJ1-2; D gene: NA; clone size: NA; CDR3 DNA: TGTGCCAGCAGGCGTGGTGGCCAAAACTATGGCTACACCTTC; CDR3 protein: CASRRGGQNYGYTF